Sequencing of this T cell receptor (beta chain) was carried out in a study of T-cell reconstitution after alpha-beta-depleted transplantation in children. Germline V gives CDR1 SQVTM, CDR2 ANQGSEA. CDR3 length equals 14 residues. The V segment lost 4 bases and the J segment 5 bases; nucleotides outside the gene matches: 6. The TCRbeta library incorporated unique molecular identifiers. TCRdb re-called the PCR reads through MiXCR, storing one row per CDR3 protein. The sample carries 540,000 or so distinct CDR3 sequences, about 23% recorded once. The starting material was PBMCs, mostly from graft donor cells, obtained 360 days after TCRalphabeta/CD19-depleted stem cell transplant. The TCR was taken from a boy in the first two years of life who had a stem cell transplant for acute myeloid leukemia, so the T cells may come from the graft donor. The chain couples TRBV29-1 to TRBJ2-1; 9 nucleotides match TRBD2. CDR3 loop: CSVVRRGGNNEQFF. The CDR3 DNA is TGCAGCGTTGTTCGGCGGGGGGGAAACAATGAGCAGTTCTTC.